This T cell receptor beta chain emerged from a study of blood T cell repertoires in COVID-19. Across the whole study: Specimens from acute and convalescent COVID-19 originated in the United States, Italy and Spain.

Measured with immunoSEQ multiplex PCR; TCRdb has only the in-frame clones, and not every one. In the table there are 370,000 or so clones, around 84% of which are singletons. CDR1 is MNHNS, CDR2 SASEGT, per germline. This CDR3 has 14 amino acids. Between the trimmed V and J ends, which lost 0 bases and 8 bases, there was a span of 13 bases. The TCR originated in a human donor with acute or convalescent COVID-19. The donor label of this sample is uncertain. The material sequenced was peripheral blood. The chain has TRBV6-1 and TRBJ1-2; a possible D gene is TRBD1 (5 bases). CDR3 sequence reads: CASSEAQGPWGYTF. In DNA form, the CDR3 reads TGTGCCAGCAGTGAAGCCCAGGGCCCCTGGGGCTACACCTTC.